Sequencing of this T cell receptor (beta chain) was carried out in a study of T cell responses to AZD1222 COVID-19 vaccine. General study points: Nearly half of spike-specific TCRs reportedly target unmutated variant regions. Spike-specific TCR breadth and depth rose after two AZD1222 doses.

V was cut by 7 bases and J by 4 bases, with 19 bases left in between. Germline CDR1 is MNHEY and CDR2 is SVGAGI. The CDR3 spans 15 residues. With regard to this clone: The antigen is unknown.

Clones were sequenced by immunoSEQ multiplex PCR, and TCRdb holds only the in-frame ones, with some missing. The sample consists of more than 85,000 clones, approximately 90% of them appearing once. The chain is built from TRBV6-5 and TRBJ1-1, with D possibly being TRBD1 (5 bases). Material: peripheral blood, obtained on day 0 of AZD1222 vaccination. This TCR derives from an adult in good health. CDR3 sequence: CASISPTGTGTEAFF. CDR3 nucleotides: TGTGCCAGCATTTCCCCCACAGGAACGGGCACTGAAGCTTTCTTT.